This T cell receptor beta chain was sequenced during a study of blood T cell repertoires in COVID-19. In the authors' methods: Amplification of reference gene primers was used by the study to estimate nucleated cell counts. Repertoires were generated with immunoSEQ multiplex PCR, while TCRdb's copy carries only in-frame clones and drops some. The DNA gave D and trimming, while V, J and clone size come from that table. Among 34,000 or so clones listed, approximately 88% were seen once. Trimming removed 11 bases at V and 2 bases at J, with 18 bases between. This CDR3 spans 15 amino acids. From germline, CDR1 is MNHEY and CDR2 SVGAGI.

This sequence was found in a man aged 55 to 69 with active COVID-19. This chain links TRBV6-5 with TRBJ1-4; D is perhaps TRBD1 (5 bases). The sample consisted of peripheral blood. CDR3 bases: TGTGCCGGGTCTTCCGGGGGGATCACTAATGAAAAACTGTTTTTT. Encoded protein: CAGSSGGITNEKLFF.